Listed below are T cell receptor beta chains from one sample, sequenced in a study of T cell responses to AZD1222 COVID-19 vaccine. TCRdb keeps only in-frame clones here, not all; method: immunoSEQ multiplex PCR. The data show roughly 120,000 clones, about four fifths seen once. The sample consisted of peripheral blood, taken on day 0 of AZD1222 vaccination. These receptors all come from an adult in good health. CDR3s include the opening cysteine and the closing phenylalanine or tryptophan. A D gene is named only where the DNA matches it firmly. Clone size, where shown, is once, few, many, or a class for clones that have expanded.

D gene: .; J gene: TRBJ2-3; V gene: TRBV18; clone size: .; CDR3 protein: CASSPGVRTDTQYF; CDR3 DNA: TGTGCCAGCTCACCAGGGGTCCGCACAGATACGCAGTATTTT
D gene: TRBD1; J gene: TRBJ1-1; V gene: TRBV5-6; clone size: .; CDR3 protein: CASSLGTGGYTEAFF; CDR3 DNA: TGTGCCAGCAGCTTGGGGACAGGGGGCTACACTGAAGCTTTCTTT
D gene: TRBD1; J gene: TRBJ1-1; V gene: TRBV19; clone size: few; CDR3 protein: CASSSGQAEAFF; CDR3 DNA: TGTGCCAGTAGTTCAGGACAGGCTGAAGCTTTCTTT
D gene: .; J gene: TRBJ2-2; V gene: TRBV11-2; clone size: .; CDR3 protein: CASSLRTGNTGELFF; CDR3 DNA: TGTGCCAGCAGCTTAAGAACAGGGAACACCGGGGAGCTGTTTTTT
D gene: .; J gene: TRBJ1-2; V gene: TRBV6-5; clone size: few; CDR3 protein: CASSSGVGYGYTF; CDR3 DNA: TGTGCCAGCAGTTCAGGGGTTGGGTATGGCTACACCTTC
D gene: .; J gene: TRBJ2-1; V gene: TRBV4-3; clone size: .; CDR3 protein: CASSQKTSVREQFF; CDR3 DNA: TGCGCCAGCAGCCAAAAAACATCCGTGAGGGAGCAGTTCTTC
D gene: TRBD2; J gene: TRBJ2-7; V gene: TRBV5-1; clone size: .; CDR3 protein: CASSSPEHGSGTTYEQYF; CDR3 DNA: TGCGCCAGCAGCTCCCCCGAGCACGGTAGCGGGACTACCTACGAGCAGTACTTC
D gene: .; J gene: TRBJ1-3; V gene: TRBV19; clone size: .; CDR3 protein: CASTHRAPGNTIYF; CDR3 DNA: TGTGCCAGTACCCACAGGGCACCTGGAAACACCATATATTTT
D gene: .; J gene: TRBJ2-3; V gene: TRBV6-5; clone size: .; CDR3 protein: CASSYSAYAGTDTQYF; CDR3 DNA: TGTGCCAGCAGTTACTCGGCCTATGCGGGCACAGATACGCAGTATTTT
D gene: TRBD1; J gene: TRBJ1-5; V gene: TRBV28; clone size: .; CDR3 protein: CASSSGTGGNQPQHF; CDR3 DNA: TGTGCCAGCAGTTCCGGGACAGGGGGCAATCAGCCCCAGCATTTT
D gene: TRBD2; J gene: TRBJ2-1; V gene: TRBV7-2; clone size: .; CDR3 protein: CASSFTSGSHNEQFF; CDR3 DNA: TGTGCCAGCAGCTTCACTAGCGGGTCACACAATGAGCAGTTCTTC
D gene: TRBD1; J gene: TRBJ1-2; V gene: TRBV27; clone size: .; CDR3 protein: CASSGTGREGNYGYTF; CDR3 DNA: TGTGCCAGCAGTGGGACAGGGCGCGAGGGTAACTATGGCTACACCTTC
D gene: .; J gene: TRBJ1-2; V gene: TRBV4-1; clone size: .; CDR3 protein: CASSQVSQGYGYTF; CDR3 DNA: TGCGCCAGCAGCCAAGTCAGTCAGGGCTATGGCTACACCTTC
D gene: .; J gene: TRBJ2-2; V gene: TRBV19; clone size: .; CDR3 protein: CASRKPLAQAGELFF; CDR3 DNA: TGTGCCAGTAGAAAACCCCTAGCCCAGGCCGGGGAGCTGTTTTTT
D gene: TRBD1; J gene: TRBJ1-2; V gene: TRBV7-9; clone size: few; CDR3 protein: CASSPIPKDRDYGYTF; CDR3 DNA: TGTGCCAGCAGCCCCATACCGAAGGACAGGGACTATGGCTACACCTTC
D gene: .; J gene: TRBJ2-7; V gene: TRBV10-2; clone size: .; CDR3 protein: CASSDRAPRYEQYF; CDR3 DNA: TGCGCCAGCAGTGACAGGGCACCCCGCTACGAGCAGTACTTC
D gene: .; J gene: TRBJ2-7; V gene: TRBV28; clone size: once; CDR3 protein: CASNTPSGYYEQYF; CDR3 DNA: TGTGCCAGCAACACCCCTTCGGGGTACTACGAGCAGTACTTC
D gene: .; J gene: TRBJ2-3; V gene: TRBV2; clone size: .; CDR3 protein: CASSKQGGADTQYF; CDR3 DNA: TGTGCCAGCAGTAAACAGGGTGGTGCAGATACGCAGTATTTT
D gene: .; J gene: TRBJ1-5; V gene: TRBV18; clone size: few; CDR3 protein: CASSLLGANQPQHF; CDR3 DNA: TGTGCCAGCTCCCTCCTCGGGGCGAATCAGCCCCAGCATTTT
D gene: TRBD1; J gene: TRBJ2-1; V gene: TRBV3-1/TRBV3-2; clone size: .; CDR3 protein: CASSQIPGQGNEQFF; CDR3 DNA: TGTGCCAGCAGCCAAATTCCAGGACAGGGAAATGAGCAGTTCTTC
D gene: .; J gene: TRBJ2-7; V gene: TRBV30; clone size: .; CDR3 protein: CAWSVSSYEQYF; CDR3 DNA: TGTGCCTGGAGTGTTTCATCCTACGAGCAGTACTTC
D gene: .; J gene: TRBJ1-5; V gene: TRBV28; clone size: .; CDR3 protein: CASSLEVQPQHF; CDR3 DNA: TGTGCCAGCAGTCTGGAGGTTCAGCCCCAGCATTTT
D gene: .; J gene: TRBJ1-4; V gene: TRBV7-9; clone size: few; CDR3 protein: CASPRGDGSTEKLFF; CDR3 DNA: TGTGCCAGCCCGCGCGGGGATGGTAGTACTGAAAAACTGTTTTTT
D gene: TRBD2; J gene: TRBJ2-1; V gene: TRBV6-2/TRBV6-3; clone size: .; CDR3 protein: CASSYSSAGGLFLIYDEQFF; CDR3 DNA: TGTGCCAGCAGTTACTCCTCAGCGGGGGGGCTTTTTTTGATTTACGATGAGCAGTTCTTC
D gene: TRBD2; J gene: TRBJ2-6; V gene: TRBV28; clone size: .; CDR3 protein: CASSGSATSGGRYSGANVLTF; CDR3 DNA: TGTGCCAGCAGTGGCAGCGCGACTAGCGGGGGGAGATACTCTGGGGCCAACGTCCTGACTTTC
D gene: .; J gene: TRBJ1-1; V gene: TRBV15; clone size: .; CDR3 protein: CATSTRRITGMNTEAFF; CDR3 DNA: TGTGCCACCAGCACACGAAGGATAACAGGGATGAACACTGAAGCTTTCTTT
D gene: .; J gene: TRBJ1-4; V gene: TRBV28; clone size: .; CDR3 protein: CASSRTTNEKLFF; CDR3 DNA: TGTGCCAGCAGCCGTACAACTAATGAAAAACTGTTTTTT
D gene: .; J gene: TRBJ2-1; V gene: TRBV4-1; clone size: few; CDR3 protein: CASSQVLRRAIGDEQFF; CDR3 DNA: TGCGCCAGCAGCCAAGTTCTCCGACGGGCAATTGGCGATGAGCAGTTCTTC
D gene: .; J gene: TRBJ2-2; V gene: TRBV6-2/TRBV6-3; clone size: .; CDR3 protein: CASSYLGVGELFF; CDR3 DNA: TGTGCCAGCAGTTACCTGGGGGTCGGGGAGCTGTTTTTT
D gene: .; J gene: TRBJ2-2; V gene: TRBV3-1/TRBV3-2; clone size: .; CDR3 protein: CASSQDYGGANPSNTGELFF; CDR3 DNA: TGTGCCAGCAGCCAAGATTATGGCGGGGCCAACCCCTCGAACACCGGGGAGCTGTTTTTT
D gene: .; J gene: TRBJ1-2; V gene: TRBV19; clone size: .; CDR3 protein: CASSIARGYTF; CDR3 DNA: TGTGCCAGTAGTATAGCCCGGGGCTACACCTTC
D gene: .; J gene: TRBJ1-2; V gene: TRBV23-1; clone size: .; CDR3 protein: CARSSTGPSGYGYTF; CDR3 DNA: TGCGCCAGATCATCCACGGGACCCTCGGGCTATGGCTACACCTTC
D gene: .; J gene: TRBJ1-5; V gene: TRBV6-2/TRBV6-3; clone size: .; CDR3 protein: CASSYSGVQPQHF; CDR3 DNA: TGTGCCAGCAGTTACTCGGGGGTGCAGCCCCAGCATTTT
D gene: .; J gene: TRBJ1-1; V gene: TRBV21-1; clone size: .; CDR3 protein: CASSKVGHPRRAFF; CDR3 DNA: TGTGCCAGCAGCAAAGTAGGACACCCCCGGCGGGCTTTCTTT
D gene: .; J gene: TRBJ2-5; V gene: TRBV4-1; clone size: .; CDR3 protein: CASSHGILQETQYF; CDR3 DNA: TGCGCCAGCAGCCACGGGATTTTACAAGAGACCCAGTACTTC
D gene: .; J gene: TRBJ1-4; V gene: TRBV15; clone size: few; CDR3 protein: CATSRERRKEKLFF; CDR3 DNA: TGTGCCACCAGCAGAGAACGACGGAAGGAAAAACTGTTTTTT
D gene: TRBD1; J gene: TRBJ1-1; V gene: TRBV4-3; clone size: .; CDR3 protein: CASRPSTGMNTEAFF; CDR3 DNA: TGCGCCAGCAGGCCGTCGACAGGGATGAACACTGAAGCTTTCTTT
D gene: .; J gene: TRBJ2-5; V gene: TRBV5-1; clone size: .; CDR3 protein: CASRRTGPPVQETQYF; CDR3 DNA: TGCGCCAGCAGACGGACCGGTCCGCCGGTCCAAGAGACCCAGTACTTC
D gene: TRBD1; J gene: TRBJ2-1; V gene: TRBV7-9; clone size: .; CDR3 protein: CASSGTGVSSRNEQFF; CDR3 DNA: TGTGCCAGCAGCGGGACAGGGGTATCGTCGAGGAATGAGCAGTTCTTC
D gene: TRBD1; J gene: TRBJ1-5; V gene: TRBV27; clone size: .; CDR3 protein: CASSSGQGAQPQHF; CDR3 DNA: TGTGCCAGCAGTTCCGGACAGGGGGCTCAGCCCCAGCATTTT
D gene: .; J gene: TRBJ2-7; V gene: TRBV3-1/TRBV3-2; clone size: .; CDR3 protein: CASSQVGEQYF; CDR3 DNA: TGTGCCAGCAGCCAAGTCGGCGAGCAGTACTTC
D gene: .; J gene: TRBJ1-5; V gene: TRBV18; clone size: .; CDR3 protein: CASSPRDGNQPQHF; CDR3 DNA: TGTGCCAGCTCACCCCGGGACGGAAATCAGCCCCAGCATTTT
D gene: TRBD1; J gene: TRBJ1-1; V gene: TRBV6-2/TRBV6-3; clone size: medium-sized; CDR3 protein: CASRYRGGTEAFF; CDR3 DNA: TGTGCCAGCAGATACAGGGGAGGAACTGAAGCTTTCTTT
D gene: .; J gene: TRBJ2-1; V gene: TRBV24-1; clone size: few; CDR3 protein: CATSDLSHPSYNEQFF; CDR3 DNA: TGTGCCACCAGTGATCTTAGCCACCCCTCCTACAATGAGCAGTTCTTC
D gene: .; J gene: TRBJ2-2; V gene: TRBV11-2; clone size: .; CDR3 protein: CASSKTTVGAGELFF; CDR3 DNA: TGTGCCAGCAGCAAGACAACGGTTGGGGCCGGGGAGCTGTTTTTT
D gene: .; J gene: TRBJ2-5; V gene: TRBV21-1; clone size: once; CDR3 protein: CASAKGQETQYF; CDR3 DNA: TGTGCCAGCGCAAAGGGCCAAGAGACCCAGTACTTC
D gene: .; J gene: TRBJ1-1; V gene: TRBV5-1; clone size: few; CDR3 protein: CASSLVGRGPMNTEAFF; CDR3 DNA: TGCGCCAGCAGCTTGGTCGGCAGGGGCCCGATGAACACTGAAGCTTTCTTT
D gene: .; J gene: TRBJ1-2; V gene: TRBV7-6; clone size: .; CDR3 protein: CASSAGVANYGYTF; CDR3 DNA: TGTGCCAGCAGTGCAGGGGTAGCTAACTATGGCTACACCTTC
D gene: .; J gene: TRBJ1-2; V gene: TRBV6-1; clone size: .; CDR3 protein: CASSELAIGLNYGYTF; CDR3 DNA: TGTGCCAGCAGTGAACTCGCGATCGGACTTAACTATGGCTACACCTTC
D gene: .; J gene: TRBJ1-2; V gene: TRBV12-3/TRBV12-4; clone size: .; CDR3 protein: CASSLNRGGYTF; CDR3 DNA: TGTGCCAGCAGTTTAAATAGGGGCGGCTACACCTTC
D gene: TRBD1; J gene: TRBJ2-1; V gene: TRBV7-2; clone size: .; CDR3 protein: CASSLEDRGYNEQFF; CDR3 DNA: TGTGCCAGCAGCTTAGAGGACAGGGGCTACAATGAGCAGTTCTTC
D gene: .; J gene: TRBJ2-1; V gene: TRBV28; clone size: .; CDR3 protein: CASSLFQGPNNEQFF; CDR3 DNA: TGTGCCAGCAGTTTATTTCAGGGGCCCAACAATGAGCAGTTCTTC
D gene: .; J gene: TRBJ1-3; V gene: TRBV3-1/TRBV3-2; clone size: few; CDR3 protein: CASSQLPTGNTIYF; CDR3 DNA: TGTGCCAGCAGCCAATTACCGACGGGAAACACCATATATTTT
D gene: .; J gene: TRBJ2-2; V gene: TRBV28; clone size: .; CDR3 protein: CALGRDTGELFF; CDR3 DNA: TGTGCCCTAGGCCGGGACACCGGGGAGCTGTTTTTT
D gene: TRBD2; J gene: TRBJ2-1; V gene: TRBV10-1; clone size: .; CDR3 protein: CASRANLAGGSEQFF; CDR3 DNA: TGCGCCAGCAGAGCCAACTTAGCGGGAGGGTCTGAGCAGTTCTTC
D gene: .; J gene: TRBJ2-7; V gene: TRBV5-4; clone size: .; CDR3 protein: CASRRDGVTYEQYF; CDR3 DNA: TGTGCCAGCAGGAGAGACGGTGTTACCTACGAGCAGTACTTC
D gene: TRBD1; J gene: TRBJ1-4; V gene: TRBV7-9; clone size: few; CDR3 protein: CASSSRGDEKLFF; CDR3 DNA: TGTGCCAGCAGTTCCAGGGGGGATGAAAAACTGTTTTTT
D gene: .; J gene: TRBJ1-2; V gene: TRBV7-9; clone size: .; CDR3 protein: CASSPGGGAYGYTF; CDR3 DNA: TGTGCCAGCAGCCCGGGTGGGGGGGCGTATGGCTACACCTTC